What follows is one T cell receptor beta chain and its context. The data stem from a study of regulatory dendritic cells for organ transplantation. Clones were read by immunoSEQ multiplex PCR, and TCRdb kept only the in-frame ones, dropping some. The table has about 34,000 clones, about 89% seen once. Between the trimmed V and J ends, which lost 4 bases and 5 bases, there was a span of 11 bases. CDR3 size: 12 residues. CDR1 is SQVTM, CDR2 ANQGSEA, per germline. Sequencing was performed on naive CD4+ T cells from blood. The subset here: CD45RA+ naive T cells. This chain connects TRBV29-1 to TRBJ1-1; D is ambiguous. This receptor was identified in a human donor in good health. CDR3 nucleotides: TGCAGCGTTGCCCAAAGCGGAACTGAAGCTTTCTTT. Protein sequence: CSVAQSGTEAFF.